This passage covers 30 T cell receptor beta chains from one sample sequenced in a study of OX40 agonist ivuxolimab in advanced cancers. Profiled with immunoSEQ multiplex PCR; TCRdb holds only in-frame clones, not every one. The table records 60,000 or so clones, 84% of them present only once. Sequenced material: CD4+ or CD8+ T cells sorted from blood, taken in a trial of the OX40 agonist ivuxolimab. These receptors came from an adult with an advanced solid tumor such as melanoma, head and neck, liver or kidney cancer.

Here the CDR3 DNA reads TGCGCCAGCAGCCAGATTTCTAGCGGGGGGGCCGTCGGCGGGGAGCTGTTTTTT. Its protein product is CASSQISSGGAVGGELFF. The chain is built from TRBV4-1 and TRBJ2-2; 12 nucleotides agree with TRBD2. V was pared by 3 bases and J by 7 bases, with 12 bases of the junction left unmatched. CDR3 length equals 18 residues. The germline gives CDR1 MGHRA, CDR2 YSYEKL.

V and J are TRBV2 and TRBJ2-6; weak D call: TRBD1 (6 bases). The germline V gene encodes CDR1 SNHLY and CDR2 FYNNEI. Trimming removed 9 bases at V and 1 base at J, with 16 bases between. The CDR3 sequence is 16 residues long. CDR3: CASRPGQRSGANVLTF. In DNA, the CDR3 is TGTGCCAGTCGACCGGGACAACGATCTGGGGCCAACGTCCTGACTTTC.

The chain joins TRBV6-1 to TRBJ2-7, with D possibly called TRBD1 or TRBD2 (5 bases each). Germline CDR1 MNHNS, CDR2 SASEGT. V lost 5 bases and J 7 bases, leaving 9 bases between the germline ends. There are 11 residues in the CDR3. The CDR3 DNA is TGTGCCAGCAGTCTAGGGGAGGAGCAGTACTTC. Translated: CASSLGEEQYF.

This clone was seen only a few times. This chain connects TRBV2 to TRBJ2-7; TRBD1 aligns across 9 bases. The J segment lost 7 bases and the V segment lost 1 base, leaving 14 bases of the junction unmatched. Germline V lookup: CDR1 SNHLY, CDR2 FYNNEI. CDR3 length: 17 amino acids. The CDR3, as DNA: TGTGCCAGCAGTGAAGGAGGCCCGGGACAGGGTAATTCTGAGCAGTACTTC. Its translation is CASSEGGPGQGNSEQYF.

The chain uses TRBV6-1 and TRBJ1-4; 8 bases line up with TRBD1. CDR1 is MNHNS and CDR2 is SASEGT in the germline V gene. Losses at the gene ends were 5 bases for V and 5 bases for J; bases not matched to a gene: 7. The CDR3 has 15 residues. DNA for the CDR3: TGTGCCAGCAGTAGGGGACAGGAGTTGAATGAAAAACTGTTTTTT. Its protein product is CASSRGQELNEKLFF.

The chain couples TRBV27 to TRBJ1-1; D gene unclear. The CDR3 runs to 17 residues. The V end was cut by 0 bases, the J end by 1 base, with 15 bases between. CDR1 is MNHEY and CDR2 is SMNVEV in the germline V gene (reference sequence). The CDR3 reads CASSLSSRQRRNTEAFF. CDR3 bases: TGTGCCAGCAGTTTATCATCCAGGCAGAGGAGGAACACTGAAGCTTTCTTT.

This clone appeared a single time. The chain is built from TRBV7-3 and TRBJ2-3; 7 bases fit TRBD2. Germline V gene lookup returns CDR1 SGHTA and CDR2 FQGTGA. The junction had 6 bases not matched to a gene; V was cut back by 2 bases and J by 1 base. This CDR3 spans 16 amino acids. CDR3 sequence reads: CASSLVPSGGTDTQYF. The CDR3 DNA reads TGTGCCAGCAGCTTAGTACCCAGCGGGGGCACAGATACGCAGTATTTT.

The chain couples TRBV11-2 to TRBJ1-3; D ambiguous. V was shortened by 6 bases and J by 3 bases, with 6 bases between the two germline ends. Germline CDR1 and CDR2: SGHAT and FQNNGV. The CDR3 sequence is 12 residues long. The CDR3 DNA is TGTGCCAGCAGGGCTGATGGAAACACCATATATTTT. The encoded protein is CASRADGNTIYF.

The chain recombines TRBV28 with TRBJ1-5; D not resolved. This CDR3 has 14 amino acids. From germline, CDR1 is MDHEN and CDR2 SYDVKM. Trimming stripped 0 bases from V and 4 bases from J, with 7 bases between. The CDR3 loop is CASSLWGQNQPQHF. As DNA, the CDR3 is TGTGCCAGCAGTTTATGGGGCCAGAATCAGCCCCAGCATTTT.

The genes are TRBV6-6 and TRBJ1-6; 7 bases line up with TRBD1. Germline V gene lookup returns CDR1 MNHNY and CDR2 SVGAGI (reference sequence). The CDR3 has 16 residues. V dropped 6 bases and J dropped 3; count of bases not matched to a gene: 8. DNA of the CDR3: TGTGCCAGCAGGAGTAACCGGGACAGCTATAATTCACCCCTCCACTTT. This sequence encodes CASRSNRDSYNSPLHF.

This clone has only one observation. V and J are TRBV11-2 and TRBJ2-3; 9 nucleotides agree with TRBD2. From germline, CDR1 is SGHAT and CDR2 FQNNGV. V shed 5 bases and J 7 bases; nucleotides not matched to a gene: 16. CDR3 size: 17 residues. CDR3 DNA: TGTGCCAGCAGCCTCCCTTCTTGGGCGGGGGGGCAAAATACGCAGTATTTT. This sequence encodes CASSLPSWAGGQNTQYF. Complete variable domain (other parts from reference TRBV11-2 and TRBJ2-3): EAGVAQSPRYKIIEKRQSVAFWCNPISGHATLYWYQQILGQGPKLLIQFQNNGVVDDSQLPKDRFSAERLKGVDSTLKIQPAKLEDSAVYLCASSLPSWAGGQNTQYFGPGTRLTVL.

The CDR3 here is CASSPRVRETQYF. In DNA, the CDR3 is TGTGCCAGCAGCCCAAGGGTCCGGGAGACCCAGTACTTC. V usage is TRBV27 and J usage is TRBJ2-5; D not certain. V lost 6 bases, J lost 5 bases, and 13 bases lay in between. From germline, CDR1 is MNHEY and CDR2 SMNVEV (reference sequence). The CDR3 length is 13 residues.

In its sample, this clone was seen a few times. V and J are TRBV7-8 and TRBJ1-6, with unresolved D. The CDR3 loop spans 15 amino acids. Trimming pared 3 bases from V and 5 bases from J, leaving 11 bases between. Germline V gene data show CDR1 as SGHVS and CDR2 as FQNEAQ. CDR3 nucleotides: TGTGCCAGCAGCTTCTCCGGGAGGGATAATTCACCCCTCCACTTT. It codes for CASSFSGRDNSPLHF.

The V gene is TRBV29-1, the J gene TRBJ2-2, with D maybe TRBD2 (6 bases). The V end was cut by 4 bases, the J end by 7 bases, with 13 bases between. Per germline, CDR1 SQVTM and CDR2 ANQGSEA. This CDR3 is 13 amino acids long. DNA for the CDR3: TGCAGCGTTGCCGGGAGCGTCGGCGGGGAGCTGTTTTTT. Translated: CSVAGSVGGELFF.

For the CDR3, the DNA is TGTGCCAGCAGCTCGTGGACAGGCGGCTTAACTAATGAAAAACTGTTTTTT. The encoded protein is CASSSWTGGLTNEKLFF. V usage is TRBV7-9 and J usage is TRBJ1-4; TRBD1 aligns across 7 bases. V dropped 4 bases and J dropped 1; count of bases not matched to a gene: 9. Per germline, CDR1 SEHNR and CDR2 FQNEAQ (reference sequence). The CDR3 loop spans 17 amino acids.

CDR3 in DNA: TGTGCCAGCCGTAACAGCGCCGACAATGAGCAGTTCTTC. Translating gives CASRNSADNEQFF. The chain links TRBV11-2 to TRBJ2-1; D unresolved. The germline gives CDR1 SGHAT, CDR2 FQNNGV. Trimming shortened V by 8 bases and J by 5 bases, and 13 bases separated the two germline ends. CDR3 length equals 13 residues.

The CDR3 sequence is CASSPTGATNEKLFF. The DNA for the CDR3 is TGTGCCAGCAGCCCGACCGGTGCAACTAATGAAAAACTGTTTTTT. The J gene is TRBJ1-4, the V gene TRBV5-4, with unresolved D. V was clipped by 4 bases and J by 0 bases, with 10 bases between them. CDR1 and CDR2 from the germline V gene are SGHNT and YYREEE (reference sequence). The CDR3 is made up of 15 amino acids.

This CDR3 reads CASSPGRSNEKLFF. The DNA for the CDR3 is TGTGCCAGCAGCCCCGGCAGGAGTAATGAAAAACTGTTTTTT. This chain links TRBV27 with TRBJ1-4, with D uncertain. The CDR3 is made up of 14 amino acids. CDR1 and CDR2 (germline): MNHEY, SMNVEV (reference sequence). V was cut by 6 bases and J by 4 bases, with 12 bases left in between.

V is TRBV23-1 and J is TRBJ1-2, with 8 positions matching TRBD1. TRBV23-1 is an open reading frame whose function is uncertain. The CDR3 totals 14 residues. V shed 8 bases, J shed 3 bases, and the junction held 8 bases outside the gene matches. The CDR3 loop is CASGETGAHYGYTF. The CDR3, as DNA: TGCGCCAGCGGGGAGACAGGGGCACACTATGGCTACACCTTC.

This sequence joins TRBV6-5 and TRBJ2-5, with a possible D match to TRBD1 (5 bases). The germline V and J ends were trimmed by 5 bases and 5 bases, with 12 bases remaining between them. This CDR3 spans 13 amino acids. The germline CDR1 and CDR2 sequences are MNHEY and SVGAGI. The CDR3 DNA reads TGTGCCAGCAGTACGACAGTGGTTGAGACCCAGTACTTC. Translated: CASSTTVVETQYF.

V and J are TRBV19 and TRBJ2-1; D ambiguous. Germline loops: CDR1 LNHDA, CDR2 SQIVND (reference sequence). V was cut by 4 bases and J by 4 bases, with 8 bases left in between. The CDR3 runs 13 residues. CDR3 sequence: CASSKAEYNEQFF. CDR3 coding DNA: TGTGCCAGTAGTAAGGCGGAATACAATGAGCAGTTCTTC.

The rearrangement uses TRBV11-2 and TRBJ1-4, with D hard to call. The length of the CDR3 is 15 residues. From germline, CDR1 is SGHAT and CDR2 FQNNGV. Trimming removed 5 bases from V and 7 bases from J, with 17 bases in between. The DNA for the CDR3 is TGTGCCAGCAGCACCAGGCCGGCTTTAGGTGAAAAACTGTTTTTT. Translating gives CASSTRPALGEKLFF.

This clone was detected only a few times. V and J are TRBV28 and TRBJ1-1, with D perhaps TRBD1 (5 bases). CDR1 MDHEN and CDR2 SYDVKM come from the germline V gene. This CDR3 is 15 amino acids long. Between the trimmed V and J ends, which lost 3 bases and 4 bases, there was a span of 15 bases. The CDR3 sequence: CASSFRRASGTEAFF. The DNA of the CDR3 is TGTGCCAGCAGTTTCCGCAGGGCTAGCGGCACTGAAGCTTTCTTT.

The gene calls are TRBV7-3 and TRBJ2-7; possibly TRBD1 for D (5 bases). This CDR3 spans 13 amino acids. Per the germline V gene, CDR1 is SGHTA and CDR2 is FQGTGA. V was cut by 5 bases and J by 5 bases, with 13 bases left in between. CDR3 bases: TGTGCCAGCAGCCCGGCAGGGTTTCACGAGCAGTACTTC. Protein sequence: CASSPAGFHEQYF.

The chain recombines TRBV6-5 with TRBJ2-5; TRBD1 is a possible D gene (5 bases). With 5 bases removed from V and 5 bases from J, the gap between germline ends came to 15 bases. The CDR3 sequence is 14 residues long. Germline loops: CDR1 MNHEY, CDR2 SVGAGI. The CDR3 loop is CASSVLQARETQYF. CDR3 nucleotide sequence: TGTGCCAGCAGTGTATTACAGGCTAGGGAGACCCAGTACTTC.

The chain has TRBV4-2 and TRBJ1-4; the D gene is possibly TRBD1 (6 bases). The CDR3 consists of 19 residues. Germline CDR1 and CDR2: LGHNA and YNFKEQ. V was cut by 1 base and J by 3 bases, with 21 bases left in between. The CDR3 nucleotides read TGTGCCAGCAGCCAAGGGTCGCGGGTCCGGGGGCGCCCTAATGAAAAACTGTTTTTT. Its translation: CASSQGSRVRGRPNEKLFF.

V is TRBV5-8 and J is TRBJ2-7, with 11 bases that match TRBD2. Germline V gene data show CDR1 as SGHTS and CDR2 as YDEGEE. The CDR3 is 16 amino acids. The V gene end was trimmed by 0 bases and the J gene end by 3 bases; junction bases not matched to a gene: 5. CDR3 nucleotides: TGTGCCAGCAGCTTGGTGTTAACTAGCGGGGGCTACGAGCAGTACTTC. Protein: CASSLVLTSGGYEQYF.

The rearrangement uses TRBV6-1 and TRBJ1-1; D gene ambiguous. This CDR3 is built from 14 residues. The V end was cut by 8 bases, the J end by 1 base, with 14 bases between. CDR1 and CDR2 from the germline V gene are MNHNS and SASEGT. The chain's CDR3 is CASDGSDTNTEAFF. The DNA for the CDR3 is TGTGCCAGCGACGGATCGGATACGAACACTGAAGCTTTCTTT.

The V and J genes are TRBV6-1 and TRBJ2-6, with D possibly matching TRBD1 (6 bases). The germline CDR1 and CDR2 sequences are MNHNS and SASEGT. The CDR3 is 14 residues long. Trimming pared 6 bases from V and 4 bases from J, leaving 10 bases between. The CDR3: CASRGTLGANVLTF. The CDR3 nucleotides read TGTGCCAGCAGGGGGACACTGGGGGCCAACGTCCTGACTTTC.

The count of this clone is one. The CDR3 does not close with the conserved phenylalanine or tryptophan, likely indicating a read error. The chain joins TRBV18 to TRBJ2-7; 7 positions agree with TRBD1. The last part of the DNA fits TRBJ2-5 better; the J call may be wrong. Germline CDR1 KGHSH, CDR2 LQKENI. CDR3 length equals 14 residues. In DNA form, the CDR3 reads TGTGCCAGCTCGACAGGGTCTGCGGGAGAGACCCAGTACCTC. It is translated as CASSTGSAGETQYL.